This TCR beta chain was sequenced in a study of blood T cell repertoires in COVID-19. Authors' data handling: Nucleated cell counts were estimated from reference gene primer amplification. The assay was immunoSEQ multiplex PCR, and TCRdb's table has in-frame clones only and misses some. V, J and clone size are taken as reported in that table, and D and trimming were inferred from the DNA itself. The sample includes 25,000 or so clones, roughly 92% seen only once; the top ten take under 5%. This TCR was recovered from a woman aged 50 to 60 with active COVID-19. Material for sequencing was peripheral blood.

Here the CDR3 reads CASSAPPGSQELFF. The DNA of the CDR3 is TGTGCCAGCAGCGCCCCCCCAGGGTCACAGGAGCTGTTTTTT. The chain has TRBV9 and TRBJ2-2, with D possibly matching TRBD1 (5 bases). V was trimmed by 3 bases and J by 10 bases, leaving 16 bases between them. Looked up from germline, CDR1 is SGDLS and CDR2 is YYNGEE. The CDR3 has 14 amino acids. Combining the CDR3 with reference TRBV9 and TRBJ2-2 gives the whole variable domain DSGVTQTPKHLITATGQRVTLRCSPRSGDLSVYWYQQSLDQGLQFLIQYYNGEERAKGNILERFSAQQFPDLHSELNLSSLELGDSALYFCASSAPPGSQELFFGEGSRLTVL.